A single sample is the source of the 25 T cell receptor beta chains below, sequenced in a study of blood T cell repertoires in COVID-19. The repertoire was sequenced with immunoSEQ multiplex PCR; TCRdb's copy has only in-frame clones and lacks some. The sample records approximately 130,000 clones, around 80% being singletons. Sample: peripheral blood. All receptors derive from a human donor in a cohort sampled during active COVID-19.

There are a few counts of this clone. The V call is TRBV5-1, the J call TRBJ2-5, with D perhaps TRBD2 (6 bases). This CDR3 is 15 amino acids long. Trimming removed 4 bases at V and 2 bases at J, with 15 bases between. The germline CDR1 and CDR2 sequences are SGHRS and YFSETQ. CDR3 residues: CASSPKGLDQETQYF. The CDR3 DNA reads as TGCGCCAGCAGCCCCAAGGGACTCGATCAAGAGACCCAGTACTTC.

This chain joins TRBV4-1 and TRBJ1-4; D not certain. Germline CDR1 is MGHRA and CDR2 is YSYEKL. This CDR3 is 14 amino acids long. Trimming took 3 bases from V and 0 from J, leaving 5 bases between them. The CDR3 loop reads CASSHSATNEKLFF. CDR3 in DNA: TGCGCCAGCAGCCATTCCGCAACTAATGAAAAACTGTTTTTT.

This clone appeared a few times. The chain couples TRBV19 to TRBJ2-7, with D tentatively TRBD2 (5 bases). CDR1 and CDR2 (germline): LNHDA, SQIVND (reference sequence). V was shortened by 5 bases and J by 4 bases, with 24 bases between the two germline ends. CDR3 length equals 17 residues. CDR3 in DNA: TGTGCCAGTAGTCGACTATCGAACAGCAGACTACCGTACGAGCAGTACTTC. Translation gives CASSRLSNSRLPYEQYF. Variable domain in full (rest from reference TRBV19 and TRBJ2-7): DGGITQSPKYLFRKEGQNVTLSCEQNLNHDAMYWYRQDPGQGLRLIYYSQIVNDFQKGDIAEGYSVSREKKESFPLTVTSAQKNPTAFYLCASSRLSNSRLPYEQYFGPGTRLTVT.

This chain links TRBV28 with TRBJ1-6, with TRBD1 matching 7 bases. This CDR3 contains 16 residues. Looked up from germline, CDR1 is MDHEN and CDR2 is SYDVKM. V lost 7 bases to trimming and J lost 2 bases; unmatched junction nucleotides: 8. The CDR3 DNA sequence: TGTGCCAGCATCGCAGGGGGTAGGGCCTATAATTCACCCCTCCACTTT. It codes for CASIAGGRAYNSPLHF.

The chain uses TRBV5-1 and TRBJ2-5, with 12 bases fitting TRBD2. The CDR3 has 16 residues. The germline CDR1 and CDR2 sequences are SGHRS and YFSETQ. Germline trimming cut 5 bases from V and 4 bases from J; bases unmatched to any gene: 9. CDR3 sequence: CASRRSSGGAAETQYF. The CDR3 DNA is TGCGCCAGCAGACGTTCTAGCGGGGGGGCCGCAGAGACCCAGTACTTC.

The chain has TRBV4-2 and TRBJ2-1, with 10 bases lining up with TRBD2. The trim removed 0 bases at V and 7 bases at J, leaving 9 bases unmatched. The CDR3 runs 17 residues. The germline gives CDR1 LGHNA, CDR2 YNFKEQ. CDR3 sequence (DNA): TGTGCCAGCAGCCAAGAAGCGGGTCTAGCGGGGGATAATGAGCAGTTCTTC. Translating it yields CASSQEAGLAGDNEQFF.

The genes are TRBV2 and TRBJ1-3; D not resolved. Germline V gene lookup returns CDR1 SNHLY and CDR2 FYNNEI. CDR3 length equals 12 residues. With 5 bases removed from V and 4 bases from J, the gap between germline ends came to 6 bases. The CDR3 DNA reads as TGTGCCAGCAGTACTCCCGGAAACACCATATATTTT. Protein sequence: CASSTPGNTIYF. Drawing the rest from reference TRBV2 and TRBJ1-3, the complete variable domain is EPEVTQTPSHQVTQMGQEVILRCVPISNHLYFYWYRQILGQKVEFLVSFYNNEISEKSEIFDDQFSVERPDGSNFTLKIRSTKLEDSAMYFCASSTPGNTIYFGEGSWLTVV.

This chain connects TRBV5-6 to TRBJ2-5; TRBD2 matches at 13 bases. Germline CDR1 SGHDT, CDR2 YYEEEE. The CDR3 is made up of 15 amino acids. V lost 4 bases, J lost 5 bases, and 5 bases stayed unmatched. DNA of the CDR3: TGTGCCAGCAGCCCTGGACTAGCGGGGGTGGAGACCCAGTACTTC. Encoded protein: CASSPGLAGVETQYF.

This clone appeared a few times. V gene TRBV5-8 combines with J gene TRBJ2-7, with no clear D. V was cut by 1 base and J by 0 bases, with 5 bases left in between. The CDR3 totals 13 residues. The germline CDR1 and CDR2 sequences are SGHTS and YDEGEE. DNA for the CDR3: TGTGCCAGCAGCTTGACTGACTCCTACGAGCAGTACTTC. As protein: CASSLTDSYEQYF.

CDR3 DNA sequence: TGTGCCAGTATTTCGGACAGTTCCAATTCACCCCTCCACTTT. The encoded protein is CASISDSSNSPLHF. The chain is built from TRBV19 and TRBJ1-6, with D possibly TRBD1 on 6 matching bases. The CDR3 covers 14 residues. In germline, CDR1 is LNHDA, CDR2 SQIVND (reference sequence). Trimming shortened V by 7 bases and J by 7 bases, and 14 bases separated the two germline ends.

DNA of the CDR3: TGTGCCAGCAGTTCCGACAGCCCCTACGAGCAGTACTTC. This translates into CASSSDSPYEQYF. This chain uses TRBV27 with TRBJ2-7; maybe TRBD1 (5 bases). CDR3 length: 13 residues. Per germline, CDR1 MNHEY and CDR2 SMNVEV (reference sequence). Trimming left V 4 bases short and J 2 bases short, with 9 bases between.

The CDR3, as DNA: TGTGCCAGCAGCCAATCTGTTAGTAGTTCCGGCGAGCAGTACTTC. Residues: CASSQSVSSSGEQYF. The chain joins TRBV4-2 to TRBJ2-7; no definite D call. The V end was cut by 2 bases, the J end by 6 bases, with 17 bases between. CDR1 and CDR2 from the germline V gene are LGHNA and YNFKEQ. The CDR3 consists of 15 residues.

J is TRBJ2-7 and V is TRBV27; 8 positions match TRBD1. This CDR3 comprises 14 residues. CDR1 and CDR2 from the germline V gene are MNHEY and SMNVEV (reference sequence). V shed 6 bases and J 4 bases; nucleotides not matched to a gene: 8. CDR3 DNA sequence: TGTGCCAGCAGCCCAGACAGGGGATATTACGAGCAGTACTTC. This gives the protein CASSPDRGYYEQYF.

The J gene is TRBJ2-3, the V gene TRBV7-9, with 14 nucleotides matching TRBD2. The germline V gene has CDR1 SEHNR and CDR2 FQNEAQ (reference sequence). With 5 bases clipped from V and 1 base from J, the junction kept 5 bases outside the gene matches. The CDR3 loop spans 17 amino acids. The CDR3 reads CASSPGLAGARTDTQYF. For the CDR3, the DNA is TGTGCCAGCAGCCCGGGACTAGCGGGGGCCCGCACAGATACGCAGTATTTT.

This clone has just a few counts. The chain combines TRBV10-1 with TRBJ1-2, with a weak D call TRBD1 (6 bases). Deletions cut 6 bases from V and 5 bases from J, with 10 bases between. CDR1 and CDR2 from the germline V gene are WNHNN and SYGVQD (reference sequence). There are 12 residues in the CDR3. The CDR3 loop is CASSRDKYGYTF. Here the CDR3 DNA reads TGCGCCAGCAGCCGGGACAAGTATGGCTACACCTTC.

The gene calls are TRBV24-1 and TRBJ1-5, with 7 bases fitting TRBD1. V trimming: 9 bases; J trimming: 5 bases; junction bases outside the gene matches: 6. The CDR3 consists of 13 residues. CDR1 and CDR2 from the germline V gene are KGHDR and SFDVKD. This CDR3 reads CATPDRDDQPQHF. CDR3 DNA: TGTGCCACCCCCGACAGGGATGATCAGCCCCAGCATTTT.

The chain links TRBV3-1 (or the pseudogene TRBV3-2) to TRBJ1-1, with no clear D. Germline V gene data show CDR1 as LGHDT and CDR2 as YNNKEL (reference sequence). CDR3 length: 14 residues. The V gene lost 5 bases and the J gene lost 10 bases, with 20 bases spanning the gap. DNA for the CDR3: TGTGCCAGCAGCGCGACCTCCAGGTTGGATGGAGCTTTCTTT. This sequence encodes CASSATSRLDGAFF.

The chain uses TRBV29-1 and TRBJ2-2, with 7 bases aligning to TRBD1. This CDR3 spans 13 amino acids. The ends lost 6 bases at V and 0 bases at J; junction bases unmatched: 1. CDR1 SQVTM and CDR2 ANQGSEA come from the germline V gene. CDR3 loop: CSVGQPNTGELFF. CDR3 sequence (DNA): TGCAGCGTGGGACAGCCGAACACCGGGGAGCTGTTTTTT.

The chain has TRBV28 and TRBJ2-5, with 10 bases matching TRBD2. CDR1 is MDHEN and CDR2 is SYDVKM in the germline V gene. J was trimmed by 4 bases and V by 5 bases; bases with no gene match: 4. The CDR3 is 14 amino acids. CDR3 sequence: CASSSGGARETQYF. The CDR3 DNA sequence: TGTGCCAGCAGTAGCGGGGGGGCTCGAGAGACCCAGTACTTC.

About this clone itself: Additional DNA sequences in this sample encode the identical CDR3. This rearrangement joins TRBV27 to TRBJ1-2; 9 nucleotides line up with TRBD1. V lost 5 bases to trimming and J lost 2 bases; unmatched junction nucleotides: 3. The CDR3 length is 14 residues. Germline values: CDR1 MNHEY, CDR2 SMNVEV (reference sequence). This chain's CDR3 is CASSLQGANYGYTF. CDR3 in DNA: TGTGCCAGCAGTCTACAGGGGGCGAACTATGGCTACACCTTC.

The chain has TRBV19 and TRBJ1-1; the D gene is possibly TRBD1 (6 bases). This CDR3 has 14 amino acids. V was clipped by 5 bases and J by 1 base, with 11 bases between them. Germline CDR1 is LNHDA and CDR2 is SQIVND (reference sequence). The CDR3 reads CASSYRESNTEAFF. Here the CDR3 DNA reads TGTGCCAGTAGTTACAGGGAGTCGAACACTGAAGCTTTCTTT.

Only one count was recorded for this clone. The chain joins TRBV5-1 to TRBJ1-4; 7 nucleotides line up with TRBD1. Germline CDR1 and CDR2: SGHRS and YFSETQ. Losses at the gene ends were 7 bases for V and 0 bases for J; bases not matched to a gene: 15. This CDR3 is built from 18 residues. CDR3: CASSLGWQGEATNEKLFF. Here the CDR3 DNA reads TGCGCCAGCTCCTTGGGGTGGCAGGGGGAAGCAACTAATGAAAAACTGTTTTTT.

In nucleotides, the CDR3 is TGTGCCAGTAGTTCCGGACTAGCGGGCTACGAGCAGTACTTC. It is translated as CASSSGLAGYEQYF. This sequence joins TRBV19 and TRBJ2-7; 11 bases agree with TRBD2. Trimming cost V 5 bases and J 3 bases; bases outside gene matches: 3. The CDR3 is made up of 14 amino acids. Germline V CDR1 and CDR2: LNHDA, SQIVND (reference sequence).

The chain recombines TRBV3-1 (or the pseudogene TRBV3-2) with TRBJ1-4, with D perhaps matching TRBD1 (6 bases). Germline V gene sequence: CDR1 LGHDT, CDR2 YNNKEL (reference sequence). The CDR3 sequence is 12 residues long. The germline V and J ends were trimmed by 1 base and 12 bases, with 9 bases remaining between them. The CDR3 bases are TGTGCCAGCAGCCAAGTACCAGGGGAACTGTTTTTT. Amino acids: CASSQVPGELFF.

The gene calls are TRBV7-9 and TRBJ1-1, with D possibly TRBD1 on 6 matching bases. The germline V gene encodes CDR1 SEHNR and CDR2 FQNEAQ (reference sequence). The V end was cut by 6 bases, the J end by 7 bases, with 21 bases between. This CDR3 spans 15 amino acids. CDR3 sequence reads: CASSYLSGAGGEAFF. The CDR3 bases are TGTGCCAGCAGTTACCTTTCAGGGGCCGGCGGTGAAGCTTTCTTT.